The sequence of this T cell receptor (beta chain) was determined in a study of cytomegalovirus exposure and HLA in healthy donors. PCR primers comprised 60 Vbeta and 13 Jbeta primers. Using immunoSEQ multiplex PCR, the repertoire was profiled, and TCRdb retains in-frame clones only, with some absent. The sample contains roughly 190,000 clones, roughly 80% of which appear only once. V shed 0 bases and J 5 bases; nucleotides not matched to a gene: 10. The CDR3 consists of 17 residues. Per germline, CDR1 SGHNT and CDR2 YYREEE (reference sequence). The chain is built from TRBV5-4 and TRBJ1-1; TRBD1 matches 10 bases. This clonotype originated in a woman aged 18-35 years in good health and CMV-seronegative. Sequencing used PBMCs. The chain's CDR3 is CASSLGARQGAKTEAFF. CDR3 in DNA: TGTGCCAGCAGCTTGGGAGCTCGACAGGGGGCAAAGACTGAAGCTTTCTTT.